This is a list of T cell receptor beta chains from one sample in a study of T cell responses to AZD1222 COVID-19 vaccine. The assay was immunoSEQ multiplex PCR, and TCRdb's table has in-frame clones only and misses some. The profile shows about 110,000 clones, more than 70% of them singletons. The material was peripheral blood, obtained on day 0 of AZD1222 vaccination. The receptors originated from an adult in good health. Both conserved end residues are part of each CDR3.

J gene: TRBJ2-6
V gene: TRBV6-2/TRBV6-3
CDR3 protein: CASSRTVDSGANVLTF

J gene: TRBJ1-3
V gene: TRBV10-3
CDR3 protein: CAISEAGGRLSGNTIYF

J gene: TRBJ1-2
V gene: TRBV3-1/TRBV3-2
CDR3 protein: CASSRQGGEGYTF

J gene: TRBJ2-3
V gene: TRBV25-1
CDR3 protein: CASGKTGESDTQYF

J gene: TRBJ2-7
V gene: TRBV7-2
CDR3 protein: CASSLAQRSSYEQYF

J gene: TRBJ1-5
V gene: TRBV12-3/TRBV12-4
CDR3 protein: CASSTGAKQPQHF

J gene: TRBJ1-5
V gene: TRBV4-1
CDR3 protein: CASSRMGQGVSNQPQHF

J gene: TRBJ2-6
V gene: TRBV5-6
CDR3 protein: CASSSVVVSGANVLTF

J gene: TRBJ1-6
V gene: TRBV5-6
CDR3 protein: CASSRRSGSPLHF

J gene: TRBJ1-6
V gene: TRBV12-3/TRBV12-4
CDR3 protein: CASSTGTYSPLHF

J gene: TRBJ2-5
V gene: TRBV6-6
CDR3 protein: CASTLGGQRGQETQYF

J gene: TRBJ1-1
V gene: TRBV6-5
CDR3 protein: CASSSPHGWATEAFF

J gene: TRBJ1-5
V gene: TRBV5-1
CDR3 protein: CASSLAGGRSNQPQHF

J gene: TRBJ1-5
V gene: TRBV9
CDR3 protein: CASSVGTVDQPQHF

J gene: TRBJ2-6
V gene: TRBV7-9
CDR3 protein: CASSLRASGANVLTF

J gene: TRBJ2-3
V gene: TRBV30
CDR3 protein: CAWSVGRTSGGPDTQYF

J gene: TRBJ2-7
V gene: TRBV7-2
CDR3 protein: CASSLTGGWSYEQYF

J gene: TRBJ1-3
V gene: TRBV6-6
CDR3 protein: CASSPGTGGTGNTIYF

J gene: TRBJ2-1
V gene: TRBV10-3
CDR3 protein: CAISPTTGGYEQFF

J gene: TRBJ2-7
V gene: TRBV5-6
CDR3 protein: CASSRRHYEQYF

J gene: TRBJ2-7
V gene: TRBV4-3
CDR3 protein: CASSQAYGSYEQYF

J gene: TRBJ2-7
V gene: TRBV19
CDR3 protein: CASGKDVLNEQYF

J gene: TRBJ1-4
V gene: TRBV2
CDR3 protein: CASSQNQGPATNEKLFF

J gene: TRBJ1-4
V gene: TRBV19
CDR3 protein: CASSEGTATNEKLFF

J gene: TRBJ2-5
V gene: TRBV7-9
CDR3 protein: CASSFSSGKETQYF

J gene: TRBJ2-7
V gene: TRBV27
CDR3 protein: CASSFGTGEKRQYF

J gene: TRBJ1-1
V gene: TRBV6-6
CDR3 protein: CASSLEGSGQGITEAFF

J gene: TRBJ1-3
V gene: TRBV9
CDR3 protein: CASSVALGGKLESGNTIYF

J gene: TRBJ1-1
V gene: TRBV6-5
CDR3 protein: CASSYWGTGMTEAFF

J gene: TRBJ1-1
V gene: TRBV12-3/TRBV12-4
CDR3 protein: CASRGLNTEAFF

J gene: TRBJ1-1
V gene: TRBV6-1
CDR3 protein: CASSEVLYNTEAFF

J gene: TRBJ1-2
V gene: TRBV2
CDR3 protein: CASSAGQGGYGYTF

J gene: TRBJ2-7
V gene: TRBV28
CDR3 protein: CASSPAGGGSYEQYF

J gene: TRBJ1-1
V gene: TRBV5-1
CDR3 protein: CASSRGGQGEFEAFF

J gene: TRBJ1-2
V gene: TRBV7-2
CDR3 protein: CASTPAGGANYGYTF

J gene: TRBJ2-7
V gene: TRBV30
CDR3 protein: CAWRLAREQYF

J gene: TRBJ2-7
V gene: TRBV28
CDR3 protein: CASSLGGKTYEQYF

J gene: TRBJ2-3
V gene: TRBV6-4
CDR3 protein: CASSQSSTDTQYF